These 9 T cell receptor beta chains were all obtained from the same sample, sequenced in a study of a mutant IDH1 vaccine in newly diagnosed glioma. These TCRs are of unknown antigen specificity. Time point reported: week 35, safety follow-up. Every vaccination contained 300 ug of the mutant IDH1 20-mer peptide and was paired with topical imiquimod. The repertoire was sequenced with immunoSEQ multiplex PCR; TCRdb's copy has only in-frame clones and lacks some. This table has more than 45,000 clones, more than 75% appearing once. The source was PBMCs, collected from a glioma patient whose treatment included an IDH1 peptide vaccine. Receptor source: a woman aged 40 to 49 with glioma.

This chain links TRBV5-1 with TRBJ2-1; tentative D call: TRBD2 (5 bases). V lost 2 bases to trimming and J lost 7 bases, with 7 bases between them. Germline CDR1 SGHRS, CDR2 YFSETQ. The CDR3 length is 12 residues. The CDR3 spells CASSFGENEQFF. CDR3 DNA: TGCGCCAGCAGCTTTGGGGAGAATGAGCAGTTCTTC.

V and J are TRBV28 and TRBJ2-1, with D possibly being TRBD2 (6 bases). The V gene lost 5 bases and the J gene lost 9 bases, with 23 bases spanning the gap. CDR1 is MDHEN, CDR2 SYDVKM, per germline. The length of the CDR3 is 16 residues. The CDR3 coding sequence is TGTGCCAGCAGTCCTTGGGGACTTACAACAACAGGTGAGCAGTTCTTC. As protein: CASSPWGLTTTGEQFF.

The chain combines TRBV5-1 with TRBJ1-2; D gene unclear. Germline V gives CDR1 SGHRS, CDR2 YFSETQ. The CDR3 runs to 16 residues. Trimming shortened V by 2 bases and J by 0 bases, and 14 bases separated the two germline ends. CDR3 region: CASSFFLAGANYGYTF. The CDR3, as DNA: TGCGCCAGCAGCTTTTTTTTGGCAGGCGCTAACTATGGCTACACCTTC.

The genes are TRBV29-1 and TRBJ1-4, with 9 positions matching TRBD1. This CDR3 contains 12 residues. Germline lookup yields CDR1 SQVTM and CDR2 ANQGSEA. Trimming removed 3 bases from V and 16 bases from J; junction bases left unmatched: 9. This CDR3 is CSVDPLEQGAFF. For the CDR3, the DNA is TGCAGCGTTGACCCGTTGGAACAGGGGGCGTTTTTT.

This clone appeared once. The chain combines TRBV5-4 with TRBJ2-5; no clear D. CDR3 length equals 14 residues. Germline-derived CDR1 and CDR2 are SGHNT and YYREEE (reference sequence). V dropped 4 bases and J dropped 5 bases, with 15 bases sitting between them. Here the CDR3 DNA reads TGTGCCAGCAGCCTGGCCCTAATGGGGGAGACCCAGTACTTC. It is translated as CASSLALMGETQYF.

The genes are TRBV5-1 and TRBJ2-1; D gene uncertain. The CDR3 is made up of 14 amino acids. Trimming removed 4 bases from V and 0 bases from J, with 8 bases in between. Germline lookup yields CDR1 SGHRS and CDR2 YFSETQ. The CDR3 DNA follows: TGCGCCAGCAGCGGAACCCTCTCCTACAATGAGCAGTTCTTC. This codes for CASSGTLSYNEQFF.

The DNA for the CDR3 is TGTGCCAGCAGTGAATACGAAGACCGAACCTACGAGCAGTACTTC. Translated, it gives CASSEYEDRTYEQYF. This chain links TRBV6-1 with TRBJ2-7; D not resolved. Germline assignment: CDR1 MNHNS and CDR2 SASEGT. The CDR3 has 15 amino acids. Trimming took 2 bases from V and 2 from J, leaving 13 bases between them.

This chain links TRBV15 with TRBJ2-3; 7 bases agree with TRBD2. V gave up 3 bases and J gave up 0 bases; unmatched junction bases: 3. Germline lookup yields CDR1 LNHNV and CDR2 YYDKDF (reference sequence). This CDR3 region has 15 residues. CDR3 sequence reads: CATSRPSGSTDTQYF. The CDR3 DNA reads as TGTGCCACCAGCAGGCCTAGCGGTAGCACAGATACGCAGTATTTT. The full variable domain, its missing parts supplied by reference TRBV15 and TRBJ2-3, is DAMVIQNPRYQVTQFGKPVTLSCSQTLNHNVMYWYQQKSSQAPKLLFHYYDKDFNNEADTPDNFQSRRPNTSFCFLDIRSPGLGDTAMYLCATSRPSGSTDTQYFGPGTRLTVL.

J is TRBJ2-6 and V is TRBV5-1, with TRBD1 as a possible D gene (5 bases). Germline assignment: CDR1 SGHRS and CDR2 YFSETQ. There are 16 residues in the CDR3. V lost 4 bases, J lost 2 bases, and 13 bases lay in between. The CDR3 DNA reads as TGCGCCAGCAGCGTCTCAGGGTCGGCTGGGGCCAACGTCCTGACTTTC. This translates into CASSVSGSAGANVLTF.